This T cell receptor beta chain was observed in a study of blood T cell repertoires in COVID-19. Overall study context: COVID-19 samples from acute and convalescent phases originated in the United States, Italy and Spain.

This clone was picked up one time. Germline V gene sequence: CDR1 LNHNV, CDR2 YYDKDF (reference sequence). This CDR3 has 14 amino acids. V was clipped by 8 bases and J by 2 bases, with 13 bases between them. Produced via immunoSEQ multiplex PCR; TCRdb's table is partial and in-frame only. Of 200,000 to 250,000 clones in the sample, roughly 82% were seen once. The V call is TRBV15, the J call TRBJ1-5; D unresolved. The sequenced sample was peripheral blood. The sequence came from an elderly man with acute or convalescent COVID-19. CDR3 sequence reads: CATARGIGNQPQHF. DNA of the CDR3: TGTGCCACCGCTCGCGGGATTGGCAATCAGCCCCAGCATTTT.